This is a list of T cell receptor beta chains from one sample in a study of radiotherapy plus CTLA-4 blockade in lung cancer. Data came from immunoSEQ multiplex PCR; TCRdb stores just in-frame clones and leaves some out. The repertoire holds tens of thousands of clones, with 75% to 80% as singletons. Sequencing used peripheral blood, obtained from a patient treated with radiotherapy plus ipilimumab. These receptors all come from a human donor with non-small cell lung cancer whose response to radiotherapy plus ipilimumab could not be evaluated. Each CDR3 is given with its conserved first and last residue. D genes are given only for firm matches. Clone size appears in some rows only: once, few, many, or a class for an expanded clone.

length: 16
D: TRBD1
size: NA
V: TRBV9
J: TRBJ1-1
CDR3: CASSPGQGKVGTEAFF
DNA: TGTGCCAGCAGCCCGGGACAGGGGAAAGTCGGGACTGAAGCTTTCTTT

length: 14
D: NA
size: NA
V: TRBV11-2
J: TRBJ2-7
CDR3: CASSLVTLGGEQYF
DNA: TGTGCCAGCAGCTTAGTCACCCTCGGTGGCGAGCAGTACTTC

length: 16
D: TRBD2
size: NA
V: TRBV9
J: TRBJ2-3
CDR3: CASSLGGTSVSDTQYF
DNA: TGTGCCAGCAGCCTGGGCGGGACTAGCGTTTCAGATACGCAGTATTTT

length: 16
D: NA
size: NA
V: TRBV9
J: TRBJ1-1
CDR3: CASSGPQGAAAGEAFF
DNA: TGTGCCAGCAGCGGGCCTCAAGGGGCAGCAGCAGGTGAAGCTTTCTTT

length: 14
D: TRBD2
size: NA
V: TRBV30
J: TRBJ2-7
CDR3: CAWSRGVKSYEQYF
DNA: TGTGCCTGGAGTCGGGGGGTTAAGTCCTACGAGCAGTACTTC

length: 15
D: TRBD2
size: NA
V: TRBV5-4
J: TRBJ2-3
CDR3: CASSAGLAGPDTQYF
DNA: TGTGCCAGCAGCGCGGGACTAGCAGGACCAGATACGCAGTATTTT

length: 16
D: TRBD1
size: NA
V: TRBV7-7
J: TRBJ2-2
CDR3: CASSSTGQGVIGELFF
DNA: TGTGCTAGCAGCTCCACGGGACAGGGTGTGATCGGGGAGCTGTTTTTT

length: 16
D: NA
size: NA
V: TRBV19
J: TRBJ1-5
CDR3: CASSMKVAGGFQPQHF
DNA: TGTGCCAGTAGTATGAAGGTCGCGGGGGGATTTCAGCCCCAGCATTTT

length: 17
D: TRBD1
size: NA
V: TRBV11-1
J: TRBJ1-2
CDR3: CASSLAPGQGDLYGYTF
DNA: TGTGCCAGCAGCTTAGCACCGGGACAGGGGGATTTATATGGCTACACCTTC

length: 11
D: NA
size: NA
V: TRBV28
J: TRBJ1-1
CDR3: CASSSRTEAFF
DNA: TGTGCCAGCAGCTCTAGGACTGAAGCTTTCTTT

length: 14
D: TRBD2
size: NA
V: TRBV2
J: TRBJ2-5
CDR3: CATKGLAGLETQYF
DNA: TGTGCCACCAAAGGACTAGCGGGTTTAGAGACCCAGTACTTC

length: 17
D: NA
size: once
V: TRBV9
J: TRBJ2-5
CDR3: CASSPRMVAWTQETQYF
DNA: TGTGCCAGCAGTCCCAGGATGGTGGCCTGGACACAAGAGACCCAGTACTTC

length: 14
D: NA
size: NA
V: TRBV5-6
J: TRBJ1-6
CDR3: CASRWTARNSPLHF
DNA: TGTGCCAGCAGGTGGACAGCCCGTAATTCACCCCTCCACTTT

length: 14
D: TRBD2
size: NA
V: TRBV28
J: TRBJ2-7
CDR3: CASSSPGLEYEQYF
DNA: TGTGCCAGCAGTTCACCGGGACTAGAGTACGAGCAGTACTTC

length: 15
D: NA
size: NA
V: TRBV7-9
J: TRBJ1-4
CDR3: CASSPNGAPGEKLFF
DNA: TGTGCCAGCAGCCCAAACGGAGCCCCCGGAGAAAAACTGTTTTTT

length: 16
D: TRBD1
size: few
V: TRBV4-1
J: TRBJ2-2
CDR3: CASSARTGPNTGELFF
DNA: TGCGCCAGCAGCGCTCGGACAGGGCCGAACACCGGGGAGCTGTTTTTT

length: 18
D: TRBD2
size: NA
V: TRBV7-9
J: TRBJ2-3
CDR3: CASSSRPRTSGPPDTQYF
DNA: TGTGCCAGCAGCTCCCGCCCTAGGACTAGCGGGCCTCCGGATACGCAGTATTTT

length: 14
D: NA
size: NA
V: TRBV19
J: TRBJ1-5
CDR3: CASSIMGGDQPQHF
DNA: TGTGCCAGTAGTATCATGGGAGGGGACCAGCCCCAGCATTTT

length: 14
D: NA
size: NA
V: TRBV2
J: TRBJ1-2
CDR3: CASRQTGLRYGYTF
DNA: TGTGCCAGCAGACAAACAGGTCTTAGATATGGCTACACCTTT

length: 13
D: NA
size: medium-sized
V: TRBV7-2
J: TRBJ1-1
CDR3: CASSSYQGTEAFF
DNA: TGTGCCAGCAGCTCCTACCAGGGCACTGAAGCTTTCTTT

length: 14
D: NA
size: NA
V: TRBV5-4
J: TRBJ2-7
CDR3: CASSWTLYPFEQYF
DNA: TGTGCCAGCAGCTGGACACTTTACCCCTTCGAGCAGTACTTC

length: 13
D: NA
size: NA
V: TRBV9
J: TRBJ1-1
CDR3: CASSPQGYPEAFF
DNA: TGTGCCAGCAGCCCACAGGGTTATCCTGAAGCTTTCTTT

length: 14
D: TRBD2
size: NA
V: TRBV5-1
J: TRBJ2-7
CDR3: CASSGTSGGNEQYF
DNA: TGCGCCAGCAGCGGGACTAGCGGGGGCAACGAGCAGTACTTC

length: 13
D: NA
size: NA
V: TRBV30
J: TRBJ2-7
CDR3: CAWRGRGTYEQYF
DNA: TGTGCCTGGAGGGGAAGGGGTACTTACGAGCAGTACTTC

length: 12
D: TRBD2
size: NA
V: TRBV5-6
J: TRBJ2-1
CDR3: CASSRSGTLQFF
DNA: TGTGCCAGCAGCAGGAGCGGGACCTTGCAGTTCTTC

length: 13
D: NA
size: NA
V: TRBV6-5
J: TRBJ2-7
CDR3: CASSLLTGLEQYF
DNA: TGTGCCAGCAGCCTCCTAACAGGGCTCGAGCAGTACTTC

length: 18
D: TRBD1
size: NA
V: TRBV7-9
J: TRBJ2-2
CDR3: CASSLPPRLGGAGGELFF
DNA: TGTGCCAGCAGCTTGCCGCCTCGGTTAGGGGGCGCCGGCGGGGAGCTGTTTTTT

length: 13
D: TRBD2
size: NA
V: TRBV29-1
J: TRBJ2-7
CDR3: CSARTSGRAEQYF
DNA: TGCAGCGCCAGGACTAGCGGGAGGGCTGAGCAGTACTTC

length: 17
D: TRBD2
size: NA
V: TRBV5-4
J: TRBJ2-1
CDR3: CASSLAIGGRIYNEQFF
DNA: TGTGCCAGCAGCTTGGCAATCGGCGGGAGAATTTACAATGAGCAGTTCTTC

length: 13
D: NA
size: few
V: TRBV4-3
J: TRBJ1-1
CDR3: CASSQVRGTEAFF
DNA: TGCGCCAGCAGCCAAGTAAGGGGGACTGAAGCTTTCTTT

length: 17
D: TRBD1
size: NA
V: TRBV29-1
J: TRBJ2-3
CDR3: CSVVGTGERGPTDTQYF
DNA: TGCAGCGTTGTTGGGACAGGGGAGCGTGGGCCCACAGATACGCAGTATTTT

length: 17
D: TRBD1
size: NA
V: TRBV18
J: TRBJ1-1
CDR3: CASSPQKGTGMNTEAFF
DNA: TGTGCCAGCTCACCACAAAAGGGGACAGGGATGAACACTGAAGCTTTCTTT

length: 16
D: NA
size: NA
V: TRBV2
J: TRBJ2-5
CDR3: CASELYPRSALKTQYF
DNA: TGTGCCAGCGAGTTATATCCCCGGTCTGCTCTAAAGACCCAGTACTTC

length: 15
D: NA
size: NA
V: TRBV19
J: TRBJ1-2
CDR3: CASSASGLTLYGYTF
DNA: TGTGCCAGTAGTGCCTCGGGACTGACGCTCTATGGCTACACCTTC

length: 12
D: NA
size: NA
V: TRBV28
J: TRBJ2-3
CDR3: CASSFFGVVQYF
DNA: TGTGCCAGCAGTTTTTTTGGAGTAGTGCAGTATTTT

length: 13
D: NA
size: NA
V: TRBV11-1
J: TRBJ1-6
CDR3: CASSSYREGSIHF
DNA: TGTGCCAGCAGCTCGTACAGGGAGGGCTCAATCCACTTT

length: 14
D: NA
size: NA
V: TRBV11-2
J: TRBJ2-7
CDR3: CASSLDVGSYEQYF
DNA: TGTGCCAGCAGCTTAGATGTGGGCAGCTACGAGCAGTACTTC

length: 14
D: TRBD2
size: NA
V: TRBV5-1
J: TRBJ2-1
CDR3: CASSLTSGNNEQFF
DNA: TGCGCCAGCAGCTTGACTAGCGGGAACAATGAGCAGTTCTTC

length: 14
D: TRBD2
size: NA
V: TRBV19
J: TRBJ2-3
CDR3: CASSRGGHTDTQYF
DNA: TGTGCCAGTAGCCGGGGGGGCCACACAGATACGCAGTATTTT

length: 16
D: NA
size: NA
V: TRBV7-9
J: TRBJ2-1
CDR3: CASSSPFKGDYNEQFF
DNA: TGTGCCAGCAGTTCGCCTTTTAAGGGGGATTACAATGAGCAGTTCTTC

length: 13
D: TRBD1
size: NA
V: TRBV6-6
J: TRBJ1-5
CDR3: CATQEGAVGPQHF
DNA: TGTGCCACCCAGGAGGGGGCGGTGGGACCCCAGCATTTT

length: 15
D: NA
size: NA
V: TRBV5-4
J: TRBJ2-5
CDR3: CASSLGEQGQETQYF
DNA: TGTGCCAGCAGCTTGGGTGAGCAGGGACAAGAGACCCAGTACTTC

length: 13
D: NA
size: NA
V: TRBV7-2
J: TRBJ1-1
CDR3: CASSFREFTEAFF
DNA: TGTGCCAGCAGCTTTCGGGAATTCACTGAAGCTTTCTTT

length: 14
D: NA
size: NA
V: TRBV18
J: TRBJ2-7
CDR3: CASSPGGPRNEQYF
DNA: TGTGCCAGCTCACCCGGAGGGCCGAGGAACGAGCAGTACTTC

length: 13
D: NA
size: NA
V: TRBV18
J: TRBJ2-3
CDR3: CASSGPWSDTQYF
DNA: TGTGCCAGCTCAGGCCCTTGGAGCGATACGCAGTATTTT

length: 15
D: NA
size: NA
V: TRBV7-9
J: TRBJ1-1
CDR3: CASSQTGAAGTEAFF
DNA: TGTGCCAGCAGCCAAACGGGTGCCGCAGGGACTGAAGCTTTCTTT

length: 16
D: TRBD2
size: NA
V: TRBV5-1
J: TRBJ2-5
CDR3: CASSFGSGGPQETQYF
DNA: TGCGCCAGCAGCTTCGGTAGCGGGGGCCCCCAGGAGACCCAGTACTTC

length: 16
D: TRBD1
size: few
V: TRBV7-9
J: TRBJ2-7
CDR3: CASSPAVGQGGGEQYF
DNA: TGTGCCAGCAGCCCAGCGGTGGGACAGGGTGGAGGCGAGCAGTACTTC

length: 13
D: NA
size: NA
V: TRBV19
J: TRBJ2-5
CDR3: CASSPPEQETQYF
DNA: TGTGCCAGTAGTCCGCCAGAACAAGAGACCCAGTACTTC

length: 13
D: NA
size: NA
V: TRBV7-6
J: TRBJ2-5
CDR3: CASSLLRVETQYF
DNA: TGTGCCAGCAGCTTACTCCGGGTTGAGACCCAGTACTTC

length: 14
D: NA
size: NA
V: TRBV9
J: TRBJ2-2
CDR3: CASTRGGNTGELFF
DNA: TGTGCCAGCACGAGGGGGGGGAACACCGGGGAGCTGTTTTTT

length: 14
D: TRBD1
size: NA
V: TRBV10-2
J: TRBJ1-2
CDR3: CASSTGGDGYGYTF
DNA: TGCGCCAGCAGTACAGGGGGCGATGGCTATGGCTACACCTTC

length: 14
D: TRBD1
size: NA
V: TRBV9
J: TRBJ2-4
CDR3: CASAQGQGKNIQYF
DNA: TGTGCCAGCGCACAGGGACAGGGAAAAAACATTCAGTACTTC

length: 14
D: TRBD2
size: medium-sized
V: TRBV19
J: TRBJ2-1
CDR3: CASGLADAYNEQFF
DNA: TGTGCCAGTGGACTAGCGGACGCCTACAATGAGCAGTTCTTC

length: 13
D: NA
size: NA
V: TRBV7-3
J: TRBJ2-5
CDR3: CASSTGLGETQYF
DNA: TGTGCCAGCAGCACGGGACTGGGGGAGACCCAGTACTTC

length: 12
D: TRBD1
size: NA
V: TRBV10-3
J: TRBJ2-7
CDR3: CAISVEGQGKYF
DNA: TGTGCCATCAGTGTTGAGGGACAGGGAAAATACTTC

length: 15
D: TRBD1
size: NA
V: TRBV6-1
J: TRBJ2-1
CDR3: CASALGQGAYNEQFF
DNA: TGTGCCAGCGCCCTGGGACAGGGGGCGTACAATGAGCAGTTCTTC

length: 14
D: NA
size: NA
V: TRBV2
J: TRBJ1-1
CDR3: CASSVAGGNTEAFF
DNA: TGTGCCAGCAGTGTGGCAGGAGGGAACACTGAAGCTTTCTTT

length: 14
D: NA
size: NA
V: TRBV30
J: TRBJ1-2
CDR3: CAWSVWQTQYGYTF
DNA: TGTGCCTGGAGTGTATGGCAAACGCAATATGGCTACACCTTC